The rows below give T cell receptor beta chains drawn from one sample of a study of shared clonotypes between healthy human individuals. Sequenced by immunoSEQ multiplex PCR; TCRdb stores in-frame clones only, minus some. The sample consists of 630,000 or so clones, 95% to 98% of them appearing once. Sequencing was done on a sample of naive CD8+ T cells sorted from blood. Receptors were obtained from a man aged 30 to 39 in good health. Both conserved end residues are part of each CDR3. Fields, in order: V gene, J gene, D gene, clone size, CDR3 protein, CDR3 DNA. D genes are given only for firm matches. Clone size is not always given. Where it is, it says once, few, many or a class for expanded clones.

TRBV5-4,TRBJ2-7,TRBD1,NA,CASRKWDRGDEQYF,TGTGCCAGCAGGAAGTGGGACAGGGGTGACGAGCAGTACTTC
TRBV13,TRBJ2-3,NA,NA,CASSLREDTQYF,TGTGCCAGCAGCTTACGAGAGGATACGCAGTATTTT
TRBV6-5,TRBJ2-2,NA,NA,CASSSTSTGELFF,TGTGCCAGCAGTTCCACTAGCACCGGGGAGCTGTTTTTT
TRBV9,TRBJ1-2,TRBD1,NA,CASNLQGNYGYTF,TGTGCCAGCAACCTACAGGGGAACTATGGCTACACCTTC
TRBV6-5,TRBJ2-7,TRBD1,NA,CASKKQGAYEQYF,TGTGCCAGCAAAAAACAGGGGGCCTACGAGCAGTACTTC
TRBV7-9,TRBJ2-2,NA,NA,CASSTWFGELFF,TGTGCCAGCAGCACCTGGTTCGGGGAGCTGTTTTTT
TRBV27,TRBJ2-3,TRBD2,NA,CASSYGGEDTQYF,TGTGCCAGCAGTTACGGGGGGGAAGATACGCAGTATTTT
TRBV6-6,TRBJ2-7,NA,NA,CASSYYRDEQYF,TGTGCCAGCAGTTACTACAGGGACGAGCAGTACTTC
TRBV27,TRBJ2-5,NA,NA,CASSADIDQETQYF,TGTGCCAGCAGTGCGGACATCGACCAAGAGACCCAGTACTTC
TRBV7-6,TRBJ2-7,NA,NA,CASSFRDGVENEQYF,TGTGCCAGCAGCTTCCGGGACGGGGTAGAAAACGAGCAGTACTTC
TRBV7-9,TRBJ2-1,TRBD1,NA,CASSSTQQGASRNEQFF,TGTGCCAGCAGCTCCACGCAGCAGGGGGCCTCCAGGAATGAGCAGTTCTTC
TRBV28,TRBJ2-7,TRBD2,NA,CASSLSASGPYEQYF,TGTGCCAGCAGTTTATCGGCTAGCGGTCCCTACGAGCAGTACTTC
TRBV5-6,TRBJ1-5,NA,NA,CASSQMGAGNQPQHF,TGTGCCAGCAGTCAAATGGGGGCGGGAAATCAGCCCCAGCATTTT
TRBV27,TRBJ2-7,NA,NA,CASSLRHPYEQYF,TGTGCCAGCAGTTTAAGGCACCCCTACGAGCAGTACTTC
TRBV6-4,TRBJ1-5,NA,NA,CASSEIRDKNQPQHF,TGTGCCAGCAGTGAAATCCGGGACAAAAATCAGCCCCAGCATTTT
TRBV30,TRBJ1-2,NA,NA,CAWGVWSGGYTF,TGTGCCTGGGGAGTCTGGTCGGGTGGCTACACCTTC
TRBV14,TRBJ1-2,NA,NA,CASSQDQGNPYGYTF,TGTGCCAGCAGCCAAGATCAGGGCAATCCCTATGGCTACACCTTC
TRBV27,TRBJ2-7,NA,NA,CASSPTHRSHYEQYF,TGTGCCAGCAGTCCAACCCACAGATCTCACTACGAGCAGTACTTC
TRBV7-7,TRBJ2-5,NA,NA,CASSLSTNAARGVQETQYF,TGTGCTAGCAGCTTATCCACTAACGCAGCTCGAGGGGTCCAAGAGACCCAGTACTTC
TRBV6-5,TRBJ2-7,TRBD2,NA,CASSTPGLGYEQYF,TGTGCCAGCAGTACCCCGGGACTAGGCTACGAGCAGTACTTC
TRBV7-9,TRBJ2-5,TRBD1,NA,CASSVIETGAETQYF,TGTGCCAGCAGCGTTATTGAGACAGGGGCAGAGACCCAGTACTTC
TRBV9,TRBJ2-5,NA,once,CASSGRTGSQETQYF,TGTGCCAGCAGCGGACGAACTGGTAGCCAAGAGACCCAGTACTTC
TRBV6-6,TRBJ2-7,NA,NA,CASSPEGLLGYEQYF,TGTGCCAGCAGCCCCGAGGGACTGCTAGGCTACGAGCAGTACTTC